Included here is one T cell receptor beta chain sequence, with context. Its matching antigen is unknown. The data derive from a study of T cell repertoires in cytomegalovirus infection. Study-level information: CMV infection plus the matching HLA type was flagged by public TCR beta signatures. General study results and limits: Ex vivo, HLA-C-restricted CMV-specific TCR beta clonotypes prevailed over the rest of the response.

A single record per CDR3 protein comes from TCRdb applying MiXCR to the reads. The profile shows approximately 990,000 distinct CDR3 sequences, about a third of them singletons. With 0 bases removed from V and 1 base from J, the gap between germline ends came to 9 bases. Germline loops: CDR1 MNHEY, CDR2 SMNVEV (reference sequence). There are 15 residues in the CDR3. This sample comprised cultured CD8+ T cells from PBMCs, obtained from culture after CMV antigen stimulation. This TCR came from a human donor in good health (CMV status not recorded). Some clones in this sample may be carry-over from other donors' samples. The rearrangement joins TRBV27 to TRBJ2-5; possibly TRBD1 or TRBD2 for D (5 bases each). CDR3 sequence reads: CASSLSPGLQETQYF. CDR3 sequence (DNA): TGTGCCAGCAGTTTATCCCCGGGGCTCCAAGAGACCCAGTACTTC.